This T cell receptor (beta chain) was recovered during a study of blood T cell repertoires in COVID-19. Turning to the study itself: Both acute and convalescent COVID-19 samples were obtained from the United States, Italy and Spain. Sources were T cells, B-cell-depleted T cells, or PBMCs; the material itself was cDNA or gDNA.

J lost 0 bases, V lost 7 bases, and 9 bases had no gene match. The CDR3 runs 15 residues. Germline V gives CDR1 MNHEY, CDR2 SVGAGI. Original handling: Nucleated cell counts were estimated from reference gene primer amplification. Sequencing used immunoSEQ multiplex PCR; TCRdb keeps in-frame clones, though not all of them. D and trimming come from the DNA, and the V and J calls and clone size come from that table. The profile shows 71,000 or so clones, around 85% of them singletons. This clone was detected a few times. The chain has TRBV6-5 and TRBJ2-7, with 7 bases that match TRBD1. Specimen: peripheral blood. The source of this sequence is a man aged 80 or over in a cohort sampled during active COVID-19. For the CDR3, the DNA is TGTGCCAGCATGGTAAACAGGGGATCCTCCTACGAGCAGTACTTC. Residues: CASMVNRGSSYEQYF.